A selection of T cell receptor beta chains follows, all from one sample in a study of T cell responses to AZD1222 COVID-19 vaccine. Data came from immunoSEQ multiplex PCR; TCRdb stores just in-frame clones and leaves some out. The data contain roughly 180,000 clones, 91% of them singletons. The sample here was peripheral blood, taken 28 days after the second AZD1222 dose. These receptors were collected from an adult who received the AZD1222 COVID-19 vaccine. Both conserved end residues are part of each CDR3. A D gene is named only where the DNA matches it firmly. Some rows have no size entry. The others give once, few or many, or a class for an expanded clone.

d_call	clone_size	v_call	j_call	cdr3_nt	cdr3_aa
NA	NA	TRBV12-3/TRBV12-4	TRBJ1-5	TGTGCCACCCAATGGGGTAGCAATCAGCCCCAGCATTTT	CATQWGSNQPQHF
TRBD1	NA	TRBV11-3	TRBJ2-2	TGTGCCAGCAGCTCAGGGGGTTTAAATACCGGGGAGCTGTTTTTT	CASSSGGLNTGELFF
NA	NA	TRBV12-3/TRBV12-4	TRBJ1-4	TGTGCCAGCAGTAAAAATGAAAAACTGTTTTTT	CASSKNEKLFF
NA	NA	TRBV5-1	TRBJ1-2	TGCGCCAGCAGCTTGATAGATACTAACTATGGCTACACCTTC	CASSLIDTNYGYTF
TRBD1	NA	TRBV19	TRBJ1-4	TGTGCCAGTAGTATAACGGGGACAGGGGATGAAAAACTGTTTTTT	CASSITGTGDEKLFF
TRBD1	NA	TRBV5-1	TRBJ2-1	TGCGCCAGCAGCCCCCGGGACAGGGTGTCCAATGAGCAGTTCTTC	CASSPRDRVSNEQFF
TRBD1	NA	TRBV5-1	TRBJ2-7	TGCGCCAGCAGCTCGGGACAGGGGGCAAACGAGCAGTACTTC	CASSSGQGANEQYF
NA	NA	TRBV19	TRBJ1-1	TGTGCCAGTAGTATAGCCAGCCGAGCGAACACTGAAGCTTTCTTT	CASSIASRANTEAFF
NA	NA	TRBV10-2	TRBJ1-1	TGCGCCAGCAGTGAGGCAGGGGAGAACACTGAAGCTTTCTTT	CASSEAGENTEAFF
TRBD2	NA	TRBV15	TRBJ2-7	TGTGCCACCAGAGCGGGAGGCCTCTCCTACGAGCAGTACTTC	CATRAGGLSYEQYF
NA	once	TRBV4-1	TRBJ2-2	TGCGCCAGCAGCCCCGCCAGTGCCGCGAACACCGGGGAGCTGTTTTTT	CASSPASAANTGELFF
NA	NA	TRBV7-8	TRBJ2-3	TGTGCCAGCAGCAAACAGGGTTGGGGGACAGATACGCAGTATTTT	CASSKQGWGTDTQYF
NA	NA	TRBV5-8	TRBJ1-3	TGTGCCAGCAGCTTGAGGGGAGTGGGAGGAAACACCATATATTTT	CASSLRGVGGNTIYF
NA	NA	TRBV7-9	TRBJ2-5	TGTGCCAGCAGCTTGTCGTTACAAGAGACCCAGTACTTC	CASSLSLQETQYF
NA	NA	TRBV5-6	TRBJ1-4	TGTGCCAGCAGCTTGGGGCAGCCTAATGAAAAACTGTTTTTT	CASSLGQPNEKLFF
NA	NA	TRBV24-1	TRBJ2-3	TGTGCCACCAGTGGTCTTACAGATACGCAGTATTTT	CATSGLTDTQYF
TRBD2	once	TRBV20-1	TRBJ2-1	TGCAGTGCTAGTCTGGGCGGGGGTTACAATGAGCAGTTCTTC	CSASLGGGYNEQFF
NA	NA	TRBV4-2	TRBJ1-5	TGTGCCAGCAGCCAACAGTATAGCAATCAGCCCCAGCATTTT	CASSQQYSNQPQHF
TRBD1	once	TRBV19	TRBJ1-5	TGTGCCAGTAGCCTAAGACAGGGGGCTCAGCCCCAGCATTTT	CASSLRQGAQPQHF
TRBD2	NA	TRBV3-1/TRBV3-2	TRBJ2-3	TGTGCCAGCACCAAATCCACCGGGGGGATCACAGATACGCAGTATTTT	CASTKSTGGITDTQYF
NA	NA	TRBV9	TRBJ2-1	TGTGCCAGCAGCACCCAAAGGGGGGCTTTCTCCTACAATGAGCAGTTCTTC	CASSTQRGAFSYNEQFF
NA	NA	TRBV18	TRBJ1-5	TGTGCCAGCTCACCCACCAGTTATAGCAATCAGCCCCAGCATTTT	CASSPTSYSNQPQHF
TRBD1	NA	TRBV7-6	TRBJ1-1	TGTGCCAGCAGCTTAGTGGGACAGGGGGCCGGTGGGTACACTGAAGCTTTCTTT	CASSLVGQGAGGYTEAFF
TRBD2	NA	TRBV15	TRBJ2-1	TGTGCCACCAGCCCGCGGACTAGCGGCAATGAGCAGTTCTTC	CATSPRTSGNEQFF
NA	NA	TRBV3-1/TRBV3-2	TRBJ1-2	TGTGCCAGCAGCCAACGGGGGGTTAAGTATGGCTACACCTTC	CASSQRGVKYGYTF
TRBD1	NA	TRBV2	TRBJ2-5	TGTGCCAGCAGGGGACAGGGGGTGGAGACCCAGTACTTC	CASRGQGVETQYF
TRBD1	NA	TRBV4-2	TRBJ1-5	TGTGCCAGCAGCCATACAGGGGCCGATCAGCCCCAGCATTTT	CASSHTGADQPQHF
NA	NA	TRBV19	TRBJ1-2	TGTGCCAGTAGTATAGCATTTGGCGGACCGAGGAGCTATGGCTACACCTTC	CASSIAFGGPRSYGYTF
TRBD1	NA	TRBV5-6	TRBJ1-1	TGTGCCAGCAGCTTGGGACAGGGGAGCGTCCGGAACACTGAAGCTTTCTTT	CASSLGQGSVRNTEAFF
NA	NA	TRBV2	TRBJ1-1	TGTGCCAGCGGGCGGACATTGAACACTGAAGCTTTCTTT	CASGRTLNTEAFF
TRBD2	NA	TRBV4-1	TRBJ2-7	TGCGCCAGCAGCCAAGCTAGCGGGAGCATCTACGAGCAGTACTTC	CASSQASGSIYEQYF
TRBD1	NA	TRBV30	TRBJ2-7	TGTGCCCAGGGGGCAGTCCCCTACGAGCAGTACTTC	CAQGAVPYEQYF
NA	NA	TRBV2	TRBJ1-2	TGTGCCAGCAGTGTAGGCAGAAACTATGGCTACACCTTC	CASSVGRNYGYTF
NA	NA	TRBV19	TRBJ2-7	TGTGCCAGTAGTACCCGGGGACGGTCCTACGAGCAGTACTTC	CASSTRGRSYEQYF
NA	few	TRBV5-3	TRBJ1-5	TGTGCCAGAAGCTTGGGGGCAGCTCTTAGCAATCAGCCCCAGCATTTT	CARSLGAALSNQPQHF
NA	NA	TRBV6-4	TRBJ1-3	TGTGCCAGCAGTCTCAGGGGAGGCCCTCCTGGAAACACCATATATTTT	CASSLRGGPPGNTIYF
NA	NA	TRBV4-2	TRBJ2-5	TGTGCCAGCAGCCAAGTTGGGGATACGGAGACCCAGTACTTC	CASSQVGDTETQYF
NA	NA	TRBV7-6	TRBJ1-4	TGTGCCAGCAGCCCGACGGGGGGGGCGGCCGAAAAACTGTTTTTT	CASSPTGGAAEKLFF
TRBD1	NA	TRBV5-1	TRBJ2-3	TGCGCCAGCAGCTTGGCCGTGACAGGGGAAACAGATACGCAGTATTTT	CASSLAVTGETDTQYF
TRBD1	NA	TRBV5-6	TRBJ1-1	TGTGCCAGCAGCTACCTGGACAGGGAGAACACTGAAGCTTTCTTT	CASSYLDRENTEAFF
NA	NA	TRBV9	TRBJ1-1	TGTGCCAGCAGCGTAGGAGGAGGGTACACTGAAGCTTTCTTT	CASSVGGGYTEAFF
NA	few	TRBV4-1	TRBJ1-2	TGCGCCAGCAGCCAAGACAGCTATGGCTACACCTTC	CASSQDSYGYTF
TRBD1	NA	TRBV11-2	TRBJ1-1	TGTGCCAGCAGCTCGAGGGACAGTAATGAAGCTTTCTTT	CASSSRDSNEAFF
TRBD1	few	TRBV5-4	TRBJ1-3	TGTGCCAGCAGCCGCGAGCGGGACAGCTCTGGAAACACCATATATTTT	CASSRERDSSGNTIYF
TRBD1	NA	TRBV30	TRBJ2-7	TGTGCCTGGAGTGGGGACAGCTCCTACGAGCAGTACTTC	CAWSGDSSYEQYF
NA	NA	TRBV6-5	TRBJ1-2	TGTGCCAGCACCGACAGGTTAAACTATGGCTACACCTTC	CASTDRLNYGYTF
NA	NA	TRBV19	TRBJ1-3	TGTGCCAGTAGTATTAAGGCGTCGAGCTCTGGAAACACCATATATTTT	CASSIKASSSGNTIYF
NA	NA	TRBV6-5	TRBJ2-3	TGTGCCAGCACTAAATGGAGGGGGTTAGATACGCAGTATTTT	CASTKWRGLDTQYF
NA	NA	TRBV6-2/TRBV6-3	TRBJ2-6	TGTGCCAGCAGCGCTTATTCTGGGGCCAACGTCCTGACTTTC	CASSAYSGANVLTF
TRBD1	NA	TRBV6-2/TRBV6-3	TRBJ1-5	TGTGCCAGCAGTCCCGGGACAGGGAGGACTCAGCCCCAGCATTTT	CASSPGTGRTQPQHF
NA	NA	TRBV30	TRBJ2-2	TGTGCCTGGACCCTACAGGGAGGAGCGAACACCGGGGAGCTGTTTTTT	CAWTLQGGANTGELFF
NA	NA	TRBV10-1	TRBJ2-3	TGCGCCAGCAGTGAGTCGAGGGCTACGCAGTATTTT	CASSESRATQYF
TRBD2	NA	TRBV9	TRBJ2-7	TGTGCCAGCAGCGTAGACGTGACTAGCGGGTACGAGCAGTACTTC	CASSVDVTSGYEQYF
NA	NA	TRBV5-1	TRBJ1-3	TGCGCCAGCAGCGGGACTCGGGGAGGGGGAAACACCATATATTTT	CASSGTRGGGNTIYF
TRBD2	NA	TRBV19	TRBJ2-1	TGTGCCAGTAGTATGAGGACTAGCGGTTACAATGAGCAGTTCTTC	CASSMRTSGYNEQFF